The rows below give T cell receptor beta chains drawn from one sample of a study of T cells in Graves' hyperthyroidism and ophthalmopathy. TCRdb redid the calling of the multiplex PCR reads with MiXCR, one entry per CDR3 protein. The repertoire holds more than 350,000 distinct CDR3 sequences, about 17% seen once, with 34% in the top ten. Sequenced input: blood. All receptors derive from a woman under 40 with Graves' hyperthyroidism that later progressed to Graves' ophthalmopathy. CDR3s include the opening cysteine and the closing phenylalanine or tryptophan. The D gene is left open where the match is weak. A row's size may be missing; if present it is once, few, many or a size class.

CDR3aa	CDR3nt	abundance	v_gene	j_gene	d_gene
CASSTSRFSGNTIYF	TGTGCCAGCAGCACCTCCCGGTTCTCTGGAAACACCATATATTTT	many	TRBV2	TRBJ1-3	.
CASRSLPPVPEAFF	TGTGCCAGCAGATCCCTACCTCCGGTCCCAGAAGCTTTCTTT	.	TRBV27	TRBJ1-1	.
CASSPRGGIGAFF	TGTGCCAGCAGCCCCCGTGGGGGGATTGGAGCTTTCTTT	.	TRBV7-6	TRBJ1-1	.
CASSPQVRSEAFF	TGTGCCAGCTCACCACAGGTCCGGTCTGAAGCTTTCTTT	many	TRBV18	TRBJ1-1	.
CASGKASYSNQPQHF	TGTGCCAGCGGAAAGGCGAGTTATAGCAATCAGCCCCAGCATTTT	.	TRBV28	TRBJ1-5	.
CASSIGGSEQFF	TGTGCCAGTAGTATAGGAGGCAGTGAGCAGTTCTTC	many	TRBV19	TRBJ2-1	.
CASSPDRDSGANVLTF	TGTGCCAGCAGCCCGGACAGGGACTCTGGGGCCAACGTCCTGACTTTC	many	TRBV4-2	TRBJ2-6	TRBD1
CAISESGNTEAFF	TGTGCCATCAGTGAGTCAGGGAACACTGAAGCTTTCTTT	many	TRBV10-3	TRBJ1-1	.
CSVASVDGNTEAFF	TGCAGTGTTGCTTCTGTGGACGGGAACACTGAAGCTTTCTTT	.	TRBV20-1	TRBJ1-1	.
CASSFTSGRNEQYF	TGTGCCAGCAGTTTCACTAGCGGGAGAAACGAGCAGTACTTC	few	TRBV28	TRBJ2-7	TRBD2
CASTRTSGSGDEQFF	TGTGCCAGCACTAGGACTAGCGGGAGCGGGGATGAGCAGTTCTTC	.	TRBV2	TRBJ2-1	TRBD2
CASSTRRRDMGYGYTF	TGTGCCAGCAGCACACGACGCAGGGACATGGGCTATGGCTACACCTTC	many	TRBV11-2	TRBJ1-2	.
CSARGASGRPADTQYF	TGCAGTGCTAGAGGGGCTAGCGGGAGACCAGCGGATACGCAGTATTTT	.	TRBV20-1	TRBJ2-3	TRBD2
CAWSVQAGRAFPHYEQYF	TGTGCCTGGAGTGTACAAGCGGGGAGGGCCTTTCCGCACTACGAGCAGTACTTC	many	TRBV30	TRBJ2-7	TRBD2
CAIPRGIKAFF	TGTGCCATCCCGAGGGGTATCAAAGCTTTCTTT	many	TRBV2	TRBJ1-1	.
CASSIKGEARELFF	TGTGCCAGTAGTATCAAGGGGGAAGCACGGGAGCTGTTTTTT	.	TRBV19	TRBJ2-2	.
CASSGDYGGANQPQHF	TGTGCCAGCAGCGGGGATTATGGAGGGGCCAATCAGCCCCAGCATTTT	.	TRBV27	TRBJ1-5	.
CASSYSGGVTDTQYF	TGTGCCAGCAGTTACTCTGGCGGGGTTACAGATACGCAGTATTTT	many	TRBV6-2/TRBV6-3	TRBJ2-3	.
CSAERDGEQYF	TGCAGTGCCGAACGGGACGGCGAGCAGTACTTC	many	TRBV20-1	TRBJ2-7	.
CASSHTGGEGYTF	TGCGCCAGCAGCCATACAGGGGGCGAGGGCTACACCTTC	.	TRBV4-1	TRBJ1-2	TRBD1
CASSSGTSGSTDTQYF	TGTGCCAGCAGCTCGGGGACTAGCGGGAGCACAGATACGCAGTATTTT	many	TRBV9	TRBJ2-3	TRBD2
CASSQELRVGEQYF	TGCGCCAGCAGCCAAGAGCTCAGGGTTGGCGAGCAGTACTTC	.	TRBV4-1	TRBJ2-7	.
CASSRRASGGPQETQYF	TGCGCCAGCAGCCGAAGGGCTAGCGGGGGCCCCCAAGAGACCCAGTACTTC	few	TRBV4-1	TRBJ2-5	TRBD2
CSARQAISYEQYF	TGCAGTGCTCGACAGGCGATCTCCTACGAGCAGTACTTC	many	TRBV20-1	TRBJ2-7	.
CSVEGGTQGSYEQYF	TGCAGCGTTGAAGGCGGTACCCAGGGCTCCTACGAGCAGTACTTC	.	TRBV29-1	TRBJ2-7	.
CASSPSQGSTGELFF	TGTGCCAGCTCACCATCCCAGGGAAGCACCGGGGAGCTGTTTTTT	.	TRBV18	TRBJ2-2	.
CASRPRGGGTDTQYF	TGTGCCAGCAGGCCCCGGGGAGGGGGCACAGATACGCAGTATTTT	.	TRBV6-1	TRBJ2-3	TRBD2
CASSPEGGQNEQYF	TGTGCCAGCAGCCCCGAAGGGGGGCAGAACGAGCAGTACTTC	many	TRBV11-2	TRBJ2-7	.
CSAIGQGRLLETQYF	TGCAGTGCGATCGGACAGGGAAGATTGCTAGAGACCCAGTACTTC	many	TRBV20-1	TRBJ2-5	TRBD1
CASSPPSGAGTDTQYF	TGTGCCAGCTCACCACCGTCCGGGGCGGGCACAGATACGCAGTATTTT	many	TRBV18	TRBJ2-3	.
CASSFNFRLAGTGETQYF	TGTGCCAGCAGTTTTAACTTCCGACTAGCGGGAACAGGGGAGACCCAGTACTTC	.	TRBV5-6	TRBJ2-5	TRBD2
CSVHGQATDTQYF	TGCAGCGTTCACGGACAGGCGACAGATACGCAGTATTTT	many	TRBV29-1	TRBJ2-3	TRBD1
CASSLVGTGGHPVDEQYF	TGCGCCAGCAGCTTGGTCGGGACAGGGGGCCACCCAGTAGACGAGCAGTACTTC	many	TRBV5-1	TRBJ2-7	TRBD1
CASRPSATTNEKLFF	TGTGCCAGCCGGCCGTCAGCCACAACTAATGAAAAACTGTTTTTT	many	TRBV6-1	TRBJ1-4	.
CASSDFSLAGNTDTQYF	TGCGCCAGCAGTGACTTCTCCCTAGCGGGGAATACAGATACGCAGTATTTT	.	TRBV10-1	TRBJ2-3	TRBD2
CASSYGGSYEQYF	TGTGCCAGCAGTTATGGCGGATCCTACGAGCAGTACTTC	many	TRBV6-2/TRBV6-3	TRBJ2-7	.
CASSYLSSTDTQYF	TGTGCCAGCAGCTACTTATCTAGCACAGATACGCAGTATTTT	many	TRBV6-1	TRBJ2-3	.
CASSTVWDRGRNTEAFF	TGTGCCAGCAGTACGGTTTGGGACAGGGGGCGAAACACTGAAGCTTTCTTT	many	TRBV28	TRBJ1-1	TRBD1
CASSALNSYNEQFF	TGTGCCAGCAGTGCACTTAACTCCTACAATGAGCAGTTCTTC	many	TRBV28	TRBJ2-1	.
CAAIGGYSNQPQHF	TGTGCCGCGATCGGGGGTTATAGCAATCAGCCCCAGCATTTT	few	TRBV28	TRBJ1-5	.
CSARSGGIYNEQFF	TGCAGTGCTCGTAGCGGGGGGATCTACAATGAGCAGTTCTTC	.	TRBV20-1	TRBJ2-1	TRBD2
CASSLGGQTQYF	TGTGCCAGCAGTTTAGGGGGGCAGACCCAGTACTTC	many	TRBV12-3/TRBV12-4	TRBJ2-5	.
CASSYPIGGRVSYNEQFF	TGTGCCAGCAGCTACCCCATTGGCGGGAGAGTCTCCTACAATGAGCAGTTCTTC	.	TRBV11-2	TRBJ2-1	TRBD2
CASSSRTSGRTFLEQYF	TGTGCCAGCAGCTCCCGGACTAGCGGGAGAACTTTTCTCGAGCAGTACTTC	.	TRBV7-2	TRBJ2-7	TRBD2
CASSFGQGFYEQYF	TGTGCCAGCAGTTTCGGACAGGGGTTCTACGAGCAGTACTTC	few	TRBV27	TRBJ2-7	TRBD1
CASSPLRFSGNTIYF	TGTGCCAGCAGCCCCCTGAGGTTCTCTGGAAACACCATATATTTT	few	TRBV12-3/TRBV12-4	TRBJ1-3	.
CASSLGNWAEQFF	TGTGCCAGCAGTTTGGGCAACTGGGCGGAGCAGTTCTTC	many	TRBV12-3/TRBV12-4	TRBJ2-1	.
CASSLGRSPDTQYF	TGTGCCAGCAGCTTAGGACGCTCACCAGATACGCAGTATTTT	many	TRBV13	TRBJ2-3	.
CATVSGNTIYF	TGTGCCACAGTGTCTGGAAACACCATATATTTT	.	TRBV6-2/TRBV6-3	TRBJ1-3	.